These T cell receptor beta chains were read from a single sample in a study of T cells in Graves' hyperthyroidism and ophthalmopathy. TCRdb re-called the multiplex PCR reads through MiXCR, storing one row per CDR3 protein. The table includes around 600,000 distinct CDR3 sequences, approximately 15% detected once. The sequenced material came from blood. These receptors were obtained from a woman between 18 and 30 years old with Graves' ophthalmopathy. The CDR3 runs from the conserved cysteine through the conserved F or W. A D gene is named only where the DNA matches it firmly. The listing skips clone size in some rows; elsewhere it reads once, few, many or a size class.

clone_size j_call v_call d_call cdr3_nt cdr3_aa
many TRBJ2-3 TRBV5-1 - TGCGCCAGCAGCTTGGCAGACCCGGGGACAGATACGCAGTATTTT CASSLADPGTDTQYF
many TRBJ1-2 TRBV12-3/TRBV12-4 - TGTGCCAGCAGTTTAGGCAGTACTAACTATGGCTACACCTTC CASSLGSTNYGYTF
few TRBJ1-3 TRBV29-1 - TGCAGCGTTGACCCACCCGGGACATCAGGAAACACCATATATTTT CSVDPPGTSGNTIYF
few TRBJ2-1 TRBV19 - TGTGCCAGTAGTTATGCCTTATACAATGAGCAGTTCTTC CASSYALYNEQFF
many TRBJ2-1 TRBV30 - TGTGCCTGGACCTCAGGTTACAATGAGCAGTTCTTC CAWTSGYNEQFF
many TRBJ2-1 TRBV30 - TGTGCCTGGGGGGAAGGAGGGTCCTACAATGAGCAGTTCTTC CAWGEGGSYNEQFF
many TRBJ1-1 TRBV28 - TGTGCCAGCAGTTTTCGAGGACAGCTGGGGAACACTGAAGCTTTCTTT CASSFRGQLGNTEAFF
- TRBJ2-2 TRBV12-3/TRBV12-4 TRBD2 TGTGCCAGCAGCCTTGCTAGCGGGAGCCCGAGTACCGGGGAGCTGTTTTTT CASSLASGSPSTGELFF
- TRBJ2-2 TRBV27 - TGTGCCAGCAGCTTTGCGGCCACCGGGGAGCTGTTTTTT CASSFAATGELFF
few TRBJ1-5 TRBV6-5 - TGTGCCAGCAGTTACGGGGAGGGGAGCGATCAGCCCCAGCATTTT CASSYGEGSDQPQHF
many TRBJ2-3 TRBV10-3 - TGTGCCATCAGTGAGCCCTCGTCAGATACGCAGTATTTT CAISEPSSDTQYF
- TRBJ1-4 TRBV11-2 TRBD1 TGTGCCAGCAGCCCCCAACAGGGGTACGGTGAAAAACTGTTTTTT CASSPQQGYGEKLFF
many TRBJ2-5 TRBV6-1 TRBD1 TGTGCCAGTGGGGACAGGGGACTTCAGACCCAGTACTTC CASGDRGLQTQYF
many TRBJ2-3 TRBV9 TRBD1 TGTGCCAGCAGCGTAGAGGGGACAGGAACGGATACGCAGTATTTT CASSVEGTGTDTQYF
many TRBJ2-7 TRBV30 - TGTGCCTGGACAAGCTCCTACGAGCAGTACTTC CAWTSSYEQYF
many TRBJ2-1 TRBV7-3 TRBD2 TGTGCCAGCAGCTTAGGAGTAAGGGAGGGTGAGCAGTTCTTC CASSLGVREGEQFF
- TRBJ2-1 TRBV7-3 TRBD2 TGTGCCAGCAGCTTAATGGGGAGGGCCGATGAGCAGTTCTTC CASSLMGRADEQFF
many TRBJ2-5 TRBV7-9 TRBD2 TGTGCCAGCAGCTTGAGCGGGAACCTTCAAGAGACCCAGTACTTC CASSLSGNLQETQYF
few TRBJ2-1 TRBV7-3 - TGTGCCAGCAGCTTCGAATATGGGAATGAGCAGTTCTTC CASSFEYGNEQFF
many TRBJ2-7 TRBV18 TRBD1 TGTGCCAGCTCACCACCCCGGACAGGGCACTCCTACGAGCAGTACTTC CASSPPRTGHSYEQYF
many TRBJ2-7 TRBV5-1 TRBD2 TGCGCCAGCAGCCGCATGCGAAGCGGGAGGACCTACGAGCAGTACTTC CASSRMRSGRTYEQYF
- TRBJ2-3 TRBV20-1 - TGCAGTGCTAGAGATCTGGGGGATAGCACAGATACGCAGTATTTT CSARDLGDSTDTQYF
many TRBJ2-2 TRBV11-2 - TGTGCCAGCAGCTCTTACGGGCTCGCCGGGGAGCTGTTTTTT CASSSYGLAGELFF
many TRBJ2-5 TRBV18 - TGTGCCAGCTCGACGGAAGAGACCCAGTACTTC CASSTEETQYF
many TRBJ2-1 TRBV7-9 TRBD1 TGTGCCAGCACCCAGACAGGGGGAAAATACAATGAGCAGTTCTTC CASTQTGGKYNEQFF
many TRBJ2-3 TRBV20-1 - TGCAGTGCCCGAAGGACTTACACAGATACGCAGTATTTT CSARRTYTDTQYF
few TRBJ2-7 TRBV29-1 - TGCAGCGTTCTCCGGGACACCTCCTACGAGCAGTACTTC CSVLRDTSYEQYF
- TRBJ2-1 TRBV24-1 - TGTGCCACCGGCAATTCTGCTGATGAGCAGTTCTTC CATGNSADEQFF
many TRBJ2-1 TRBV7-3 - TGTGCCAGCAGCCTCCGGGTCAACACCCATGAGCAGTTCTTC CASSLRVNTHEQFF
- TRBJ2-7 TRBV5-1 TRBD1 TGCGCCAGCAGCGAGGGGGGACAGGGGTCGGTCGAGCAGTACTTC CASSEGGQGSVEQYF
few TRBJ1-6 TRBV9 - TGTGCCAGCAGCGTAAATCCCCAGAATTCACCCCTCCACTTT CASSVNPQNSPLHF
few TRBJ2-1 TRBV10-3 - TGTGCCATCAGTGAGTTCAGCGGGCTAAAGCATGAGCAGTTCTTC CAISEFSGLKHEQFF
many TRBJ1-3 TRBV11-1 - TGTGCCAGCAGCTTTGGTACCTCCTCTGGAAACACCATATATTTT CASSFGTSSGNTIYF
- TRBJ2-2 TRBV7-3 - TGTGCCAGCAGCTTAGACTGGCGGGACGCCGGGGAGCTGTTTTTT CASSLDWRDAGELFF
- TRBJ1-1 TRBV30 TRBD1 TGTGCCTGGACCCCAGGGGGCACTGAAGCTTTCTTT CAWTPGGTEAFF
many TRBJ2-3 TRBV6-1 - TGTGCCAGCAGCTCCTCTGAGGGTCCGAGCGGCCCGAGGGATTCACTCGGCACAGATACGCAGTATTTT CASSSSEGPSGPRDSLGTDTQYF
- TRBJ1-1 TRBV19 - TGTGCCAGTAGTATTGGGGGGTTCAGTGCTGAAGCTTTCTTT CASSIGGFSAEAFF
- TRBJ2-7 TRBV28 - TGTGCCAGCAGTTTGCAGGCGGAGTGGGTCGAGCAGTACTTC CASSLQAEWVEQYF
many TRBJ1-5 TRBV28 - TGTGCCAGCAGTTTGATGGGGACGACTCAGCCCCAGCATTTT CASSLMGTTQPQHF
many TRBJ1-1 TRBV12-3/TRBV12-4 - TGTGCCAGCAGTTTGAGGCAGGGGTTACCTGAAGCTTTCTTT CASSLRQGLPEAFF
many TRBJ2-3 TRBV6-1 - TGTGCCAGCACCACCACAGATACGCAGTATTTT CASTTTDTQYF
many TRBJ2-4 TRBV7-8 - TGTGCCAGCAGCTTACTGGGGACGGGTAAAAACATTCAGTACTTC CASSLLGTGKNIQYF
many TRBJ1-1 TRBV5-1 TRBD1 TGCGCCAGCAGCTTGAACCGGGACAGTATAACCCTGAACACTGAAGCTTTCTTT CASSLNRDSITLNTEAFF
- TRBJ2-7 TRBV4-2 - TGTGCCAGCAGCCAAGGCGGGACAGCGGAATACGAGCAGTACTTC CASSQGGTAEYEQYF
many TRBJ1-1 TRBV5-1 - TGCGCCAGCAGCTTGACCGTGGACAGCACCTTAGGAGAAGCTTTCTTT CASSLTVDSTLGEAFF
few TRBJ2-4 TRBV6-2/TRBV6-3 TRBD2 TGTGCCAGCAGTTACGCGGGAGGCGACAAAAACATTCAGTACTTC CASSYAGGDKNIQYF
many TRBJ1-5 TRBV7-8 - TGTGCCAGCAGCTTACAGGCCGATCAGCCCCAGCATTTT CASSLQADQPQHF
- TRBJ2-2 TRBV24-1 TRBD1 TGTGCCACCAGTGAGTACAGGGGTCTGGCGAACGCCGGGGAGCTGTTTTTT CATSEYRGLANAGELFF
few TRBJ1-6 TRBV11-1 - TGTGCCAGCAGCTATGAGGGTGGATCACCCCTCCACTTT CASSYEGGSPLHF
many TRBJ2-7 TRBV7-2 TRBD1 TGTGCCAGCAGCGTAGCCCCCGCCGGGACAGGGGTCGAGCAGTACTTC CASSVAPAGTGVEQYF